This T cell receptor beta chain came from a study of immune cell composition in non-small cell lung cancer. Sequenced by immunoSEQ multiplex PCR; TCRdb stores in-frame clones only, minus some. The sample consists of 2,500 to 4,000 clones, approximately 85% of them appearing once. A word on this clone: Its antigen is as yet unknown.

With 6 bases removed from V and 7 bases from J, the gap between germline ends came to 15 bases. CDR1 and CDR2 (germline): WNHNN, SYGVQD (reference sequence). The CDR3 has 13 residues. Overall study findings and caveats: Lung adenocarcinomas had lower top 10 clone scores and clonality than squamous tumours.

The sample taken for sequencing was lung tumor tissue. V and J are TRBV10-1 and TRBJ2-5; a weak D match, TRBD2 (5 bases). The sequence derives from a human donor with non-small cell lung cancer. Written as DNA, the CDR3 is TGCGCCAGCAGCCCCGCCCGAGAGGGGACCCAGTACTTC. Amino acid sequence: CASSPAREGTQYF.